One and the same sample provided the 12 T cell receptor beta chains below, sequenced in a study of cytomegalovirus exposure and HLA in healthy donors. TCRdb's table, derived via immunoSEQ multiplex PCR, lists solely in-frame clones and lacks some. The top ten clones hold roughly 0.75% of a sample with about 360,000 clones, roughly 90% of them seen once. Material: PBMCs. These receptors originate from a woman in her late teens or twenties in good health and CMV-seronegative.

This clone has just one count. The V call is TRBV5-4, the J call TRBJ1-1; D gene uncertain. V gave up 4 bases and J gave up 6 bases, with 19 bases separating them. The CDR3 is made up of 15 amino acids. The germline CDR1 and CDR2 sequences are SGHNT and YYREEE (reference sequence). The CDR3 region is CASSTISREKAEAFF. CDR3 DNA: TGTGCCAGCAGCACCATTTCAAGGGAGAAGGCTGAAGCTTTCTTT.

The gene calls are TRBV28 and TRBJ1-4; TRBD1 matches at 8 bases. The CDR3 spans 16 residues. Germline V gene sequence: CDR1 MDHEN, CDR2 SYDVKM. The junction had 9 bases not matched to a gene; V was cut back by 4 bases and J by 5 bases. CDR3 nucleotides: TGTGCCAGCAGTTACACAGGGGGACGGGGGAATGAAAAACTGTTTTTT. Amino acids: CASSYTGGRGNEKLFF.

The chain has TRBV6-5 and TRBJ2-5; 10 positions agree with TRBD2. The CDR3 has 16 residues. V gave up 1 base and J gave up 4 bases; unmatched junction bases: 6. Germline CDR1 and CDR2: MNHEY and SVGAGI. Here the CDR3 DNA reads TGTGCCAGCAGTTACTTCAGAGCGGGGGGGAGAGAGACCCAGTACTTC. This gives the protein CASSYFRAGGRETQYF.

The count of this clone is one. The sample contains more than one DNA sequence encoding this CDR3. The chain uses TRBV28 and TRBJ2-7; 7 bases map to TRBD2. This CDR3 contains 15 residues. Germline assignment: CDR1 MDHEN and CDR2 SYDVKM. V gave up 1 base and J gave up 0 bases; unmatched junction bases: 3. This CDR3 is CASSLSGGSSYEQYF. CDR3 nucleotide sequence: TGTGCCAGCAGTTTATCCGGCGGGAGCTCCTACGAGCAGTACTTC.

The rearrangement joins TRBV2 to TRBJ2-1; unclear D gene. Trimming cost V 8 bases and J 8 bases, with 10 bases left between them. CDR3 size: 11 residues. Germline V gene data show CDR1 as SNHLY and CDR2 as FYNNEI. The CDR3 nucleotides are TGTGCCAGCGATCAGGTGGATGAGCAGTTCTTC. Translating gives CASDQVDEQFF.

A single count supports this clone. The chain employs TRBV14 and TRBJ2-3; the match to TRBD2 covers 7 bases. The V and J ends lost 0 bases and 0 bases, in that order; junction bases with no gene match: 3. There are 16 residues in the CDR3. Germline V lookup: CDR1 SGHDN, CDR2 FVKESK. The CDR3 DNA is TGTGCCAGCAGCCAAGATCTGGGGGGGAGCACAGATACGCAGTATTTT. Its translation: CASSQDLGGSTDTQYF.

The chain is built from TRBV7-3 and TRBJ2-2; perhaps TRBD2 as D (5 bases). The V end lost 4 bases, the J end lost 4 bases, and 10 bases lay between the germline ends. This CDR3 contains 14 residues. Germline lookup yields CDR1 SGHTA and CDR2 FQGTGA. The CDR3 DNA is TGTGCCAGCAGCTCCGGGATTGTCACCGGGGAGCTGTTTTTT. The encoded protein is CASSSGIVTGELFF. The full variable domain, its missing parts supplied by reference TRBV7-3 and TRBJ2-2, is GAGVSQTPSNKVTEKGKYVELRCDPISGHTALYWYRQSLGQGPEFLIYFQGTGAADDSGLPNDRFFAVRPEGSVSTLKIQRTERGDSAVYLCASSSGIVTGELFFGEGSRLTVL.

V gene TRBV9 combines with J gene TRBJ2-2; 10 bases are shared with TRBD1. Per germline, CDR1 SGDLS and CDR2 YYNGEE. This CDR3 is 16 amino acids long. With 3 bases clipped from V and 1 base from J, the junction kept 3 bases outside the gene matches. CDR3 sequence (DNA): TGTGCCAGCAGCGCCGGGACAGGGGTGAACACCGGGGAGCTGTTTTTT. Its protein is CASSAGTGVNTGELFF.

The chain combines TRBV5-4 with TRBJ1-4; possibly TRBD1 for D (6 bases). The CDR3 spans 17 residues. V was trimmed by 0 bases and J by 0 bases, leaving 12 bases between them. Germline values: CDR1 SGHNT, CDR2 YYREEE (reference sequence). CDR3 DNA sequence: TGTGCCAGCAGCTTGGGAGGGGGGGGAGCAACTAATGAAAAACTGTTTTTT. Amino acids: CASSLGGGGATNEKLFF.

The V and J genes are TRBV9 and TRBJ2-3; TRBD2 matches at 12 bases. The CDR3 length is 15 residues. Germline V gene data show CDR1 as SGDLS and CDR2 as YYNGEE. With 5 bases clipped from V and 6 bases from J, the junction kept 7 bases outside the gene matches. The CDR3 region has the DNA TGTGCCAGCAGGGATCTAGCGGGAGGGCGGGATACGCAGTATTTT. It is translated as CASRDLAGGRDTQYF.

About this clone itself: Different DNA sequences within this sample yield the same CDR3. The V gene is TRBV5-1, the J gene TRBJ2-7, with D unresolved. Germline assignment: CDR1 SGHRS and CDR2 YFSETQ. The CDR3 length is 12 residues. V dropped 3 bases and J dropped 3 bases, with 7 bases sitting between them. CDR3 sequence reads: CASSSSFYEQYF. The CDR3 nucleotides are TGCGCCAGCAGCTCGAGTTTCTACGAGCAGTACTTC.

The chain combines TRBV6-1 with TRBJ1-6; no clear D. Trimming pared 3 bases from V and 7 bases from J, leaving 7 bases between. Germline CDR1 and CDR2: MNHNS and SASEGT. The CDR3 sequence is 13 residues long. The CDR3 nucleotides read TGTGCCAGCAGTGATCGGGAAAATTCACCCCTCCACTTT. Translated, it gives CASSDRENSPLHF.